This T cell receptor beta chain was sequenced in a study of blood T cell repertoires in COVID-19. Overall study: Acute and convalescent COVID-19 specimens originated in the United States, Italy and Spain. The cDNA or gDNA used as material had been derived from T cells, B-cell-depleted T cells, or PBMCs.

Patients from Seattle were sampled longitudinally, starting during active infection. In the authors' workflow: Scientists estimated how many nucleated cells there were by amplifying reference gene primers. Profiled with immunoSEQ multiplex PCR; TCRdb holds only in-frame clones, not every one. The DNA gave D and trimming, while V, J and clone size come from that table. The sample shows hundreds of thousands of clones, 70% to 90% of them seen only once. From germline, CDR1 is SEHNR and CDR2 FQNEAQ (reference sequence). With V trimmed by 1 base and J by 1 base, 2 bases remained unmatched. This CDR3 contains 15 residues.

The specimen was peripheral blood. This sequence joins TRBV7-9 and TRBJ2-3; 7 bases fit TRBD1. This receptor was taken from a woman in her twenties or thirties with COVID-19, enrolled during active disease. Here the CDR3 reads CASSLGQGRTDTQYF. CDR3 coding DNA: TGTGCCAGCAGCTTAGGACAGGGACGCACAGATACGCAGTATTTT.